This T cell receptor (beta chain) was sequenced in a study of blood T cell repertoires in COVID-19. Turning to the study itself: Material from acute and convalescent COVID-19 was sourced from the United States, Italy and Spain.

This clone has a single count. Authors' methods: Cell counts per sample came from amplifying reference gene primers. Only in-frame clones appear in the TCRdb table, and some are missing; sequencing was by immunoSEQ multiplex PCR. The DNA was the basis for D and trimming; V, J and clone size are from that table. The sample lists about 88,000 clones; roughly 89% were seen once. The source of this sequence is an elderly woman with active COVID-19. The material sequenced was peripheral blood.

The CDR3 sequence is CASSFKETQYF. The CDR3 DNA is TGTGCCAGCAGCTTTAAAGAGACCCAGTACTTC. The chain uses TRBV7-6 and TRBJ2-5; D is uncertain. CDR1 is SGHVS and CDR2 is FNYEAQ in the germline V gene. Trimming cost V 3 bases and J 3 bases, with 2 bases left between them. The CDR3 runs to 11 residues.